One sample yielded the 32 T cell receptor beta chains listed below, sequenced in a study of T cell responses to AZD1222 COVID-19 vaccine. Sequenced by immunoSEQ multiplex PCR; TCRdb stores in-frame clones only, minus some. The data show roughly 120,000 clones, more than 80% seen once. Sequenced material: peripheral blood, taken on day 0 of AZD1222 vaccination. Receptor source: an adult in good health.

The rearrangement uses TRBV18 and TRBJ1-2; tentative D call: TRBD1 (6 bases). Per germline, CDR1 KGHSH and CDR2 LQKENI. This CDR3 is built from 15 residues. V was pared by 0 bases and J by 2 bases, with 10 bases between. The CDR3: CASSPPSTGNYGYTF. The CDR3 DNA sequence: TGTGCCAGCTCACCACCTTCTACAGGGAACTATGGCTACACCTTC.

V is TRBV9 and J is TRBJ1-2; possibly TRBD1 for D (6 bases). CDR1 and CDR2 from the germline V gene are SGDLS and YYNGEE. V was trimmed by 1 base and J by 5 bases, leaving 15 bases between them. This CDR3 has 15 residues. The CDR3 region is CASSVRAERGYGYTF. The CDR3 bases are TGTGCCAGCAGCGTAAGGGCCGAGAGGGGGTATGGCTACACCTTC.

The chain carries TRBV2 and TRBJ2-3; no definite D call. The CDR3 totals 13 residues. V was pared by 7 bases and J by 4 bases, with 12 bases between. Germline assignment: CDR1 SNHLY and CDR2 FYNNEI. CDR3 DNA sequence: TGTGCCAGCACGGACGGCACCTCAGATACGCAGTATTTT. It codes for CASTDGTSDTQYF.

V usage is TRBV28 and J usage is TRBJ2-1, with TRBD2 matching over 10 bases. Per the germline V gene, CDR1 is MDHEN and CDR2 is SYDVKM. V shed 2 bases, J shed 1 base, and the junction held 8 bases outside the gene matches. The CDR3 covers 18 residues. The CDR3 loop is CASSLASSSGSSYNEQFF. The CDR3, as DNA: TGTGCCAGCAGTTTAGCAAGCTCTAGCGGGAGTTCCTACAATGAGCAGTTCTTC.

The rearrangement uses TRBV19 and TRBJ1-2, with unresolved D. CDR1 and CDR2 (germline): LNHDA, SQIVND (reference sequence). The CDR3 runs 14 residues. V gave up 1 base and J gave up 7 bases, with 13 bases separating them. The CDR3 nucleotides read TGTGCCAGTAGTATAGGTGAGGGAGGCTCTGGCTACACCTTC. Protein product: CASSIGEGGSGYTF.

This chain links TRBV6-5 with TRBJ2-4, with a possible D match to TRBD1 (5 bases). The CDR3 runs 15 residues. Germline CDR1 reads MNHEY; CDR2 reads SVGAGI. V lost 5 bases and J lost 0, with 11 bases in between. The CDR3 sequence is CASSPRQLAKNIQYF. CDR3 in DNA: TGTGCCAGCAGTCCTCGACAGCTAGCCAAAAACATTCAGTACTTC.

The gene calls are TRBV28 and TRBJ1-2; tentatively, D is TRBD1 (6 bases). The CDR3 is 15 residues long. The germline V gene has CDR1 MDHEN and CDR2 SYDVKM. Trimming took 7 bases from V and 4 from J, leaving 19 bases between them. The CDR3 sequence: CASTYPGGAAYGYTF. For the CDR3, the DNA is TGTGCCAGCACATACCCGGGGGGGGCTGCCTATGGCTACACCTTC.

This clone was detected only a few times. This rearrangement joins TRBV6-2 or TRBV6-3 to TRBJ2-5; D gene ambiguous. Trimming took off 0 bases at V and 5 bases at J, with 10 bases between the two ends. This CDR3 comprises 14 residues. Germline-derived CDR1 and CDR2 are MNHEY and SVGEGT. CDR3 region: CASSYSLVGETQYF. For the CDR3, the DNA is TGTGCCAGCAGTTACTCGTTGGTGGGGGAGACCCAGTACTTC.

The CDR3 DNA follows: TGTGCCAGTAGTAGACTGACAGTGTACAATGAGCAGTTCTTC. This gives the protein CASSRLTVYNEQFF. The rearrangement joins TRBV19 to TRBJ2-1; D might be TRBD1 (5 bases). The germline V gene has CDR1 LNHDA and CDR2 SQIVND (reference sequence). Deletions cut 4 bases from V and 4 bases from J, with 11 bases between. The CDR3 extends over 14 amino acids. The whole variable domain, remainder taken from reference TRBV19 and TRBJ2-1, is DGGITQSPKYLFRKEGQNVTLSCEQNLNHDAMYWYRQDPGQGLRLIYYSQIVNDFQKGDIAEGYSVSREKKESFPLTVTSAQKNPTAFYLCASSRLTVYNEQFFGPGTRLTVL.

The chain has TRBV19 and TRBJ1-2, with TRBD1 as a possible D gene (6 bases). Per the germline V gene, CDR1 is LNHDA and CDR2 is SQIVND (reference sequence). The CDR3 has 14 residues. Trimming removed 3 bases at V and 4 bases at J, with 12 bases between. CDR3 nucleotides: TGTGCCAGTAGTATTGAAGGACAGAGCTATGGCTACACCTTC. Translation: CASSIEGQSYGYTF.

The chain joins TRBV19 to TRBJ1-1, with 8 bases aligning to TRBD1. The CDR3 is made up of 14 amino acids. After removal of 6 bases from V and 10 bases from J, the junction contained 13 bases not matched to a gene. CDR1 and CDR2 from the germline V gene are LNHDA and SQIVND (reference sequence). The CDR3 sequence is CASRQDRASPLAFF. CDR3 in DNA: TGTGCCAGTAGACAGGACAGGGCTTCCCCTCTAGCTTTCTTT.

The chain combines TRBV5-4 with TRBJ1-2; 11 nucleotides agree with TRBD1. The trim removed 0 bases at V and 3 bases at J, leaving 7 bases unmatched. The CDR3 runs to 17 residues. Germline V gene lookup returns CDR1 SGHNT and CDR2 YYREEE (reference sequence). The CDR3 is CASSLGGQGGPHYGYTF. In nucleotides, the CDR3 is TGTGCCAGCAGCTTGGGGGGACAGGGGGGGCCCCACTATGGCTACACCTTC.

This CDR3 is CAWGERWTGLSYEQYF. Here the CDR3 DNA reads TGTGCCTGGGGGGAAAGATGGACAGGTCTATCCTACGAGCAGTACTTC. The rearrangement links TRBV30 to TRBJ2-7; 7 bases are a match to TRBD1. Germline trimming cut 5 bases from V and 1 base from J; bases unmatched to any gene: 14. Looked up from germline, CDR1 is GTSNPN and CDR2 is SVGIG (reference sequence). This CDR3 is 16 amino acids long.

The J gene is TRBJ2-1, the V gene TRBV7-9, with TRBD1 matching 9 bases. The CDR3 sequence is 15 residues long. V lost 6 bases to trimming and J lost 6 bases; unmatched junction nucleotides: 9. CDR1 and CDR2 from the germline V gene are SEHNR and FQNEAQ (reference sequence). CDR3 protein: CASRQGQGTRNEQFF. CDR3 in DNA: TGTGCCAGCAGGCAGGGACAGGGTACTCGCAATGAGCAGTTCTTC.

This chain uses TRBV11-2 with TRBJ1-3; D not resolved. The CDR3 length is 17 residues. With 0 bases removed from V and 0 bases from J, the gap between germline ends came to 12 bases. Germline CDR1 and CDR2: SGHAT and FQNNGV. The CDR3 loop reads CASSLDPGRVSGNTIYF. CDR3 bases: TGTGCCAGCAGCTTAGATCCGGGGAGAGTCTCTGGAAACACCATATATTTT.

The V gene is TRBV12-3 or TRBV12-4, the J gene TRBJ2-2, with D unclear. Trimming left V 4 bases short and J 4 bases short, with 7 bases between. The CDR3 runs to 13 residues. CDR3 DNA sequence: TGTGCCAGCAGTTGGGTGGTCACCGGGGAGCTGTTTTTT. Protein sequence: CASSWVVTGELFF.

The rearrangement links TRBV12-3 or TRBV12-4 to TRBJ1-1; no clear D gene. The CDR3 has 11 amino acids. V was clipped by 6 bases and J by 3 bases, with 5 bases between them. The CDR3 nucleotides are TGTGCCAGCAGACTACACACTGAAGCTTTCTTT. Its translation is CASRLHTEAFF.

CDR3 region: CASSTRDTSNTGELFF. In DNA, the CDR3 is TGTGCCAGCAGCACCCGGGACACCTCGAACACCGGGGAGCTGTTTTTT. The V and J genes are TRBV11-3 and TRBJ2-2; D is perhaps TRBD1 (6 bases). Germline CDR1 is SGHNT and CDR2 is YENEEA. Trimming removed 5 bases from V and 0 bases from J, with 13 bases in between. The CDR3 loop spans 16 amino acids.

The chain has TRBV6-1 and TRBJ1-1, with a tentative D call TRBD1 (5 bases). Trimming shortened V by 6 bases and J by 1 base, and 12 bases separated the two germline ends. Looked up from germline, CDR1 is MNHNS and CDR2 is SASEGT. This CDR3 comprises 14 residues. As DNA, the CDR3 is TGTGCCAGCAGCTACCTCCAGGGGAACACTGAAGCTTTCTTT. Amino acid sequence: CASSYLQGNTEAFF.

In nucleotides, the CDR3 is TGTGCCAGCTCACGGGGACAGGGTAATCTGGCTGGGGCCAACGTCCTGACTTTC. It specifies CASSRGQGNLAGANVLTF. The V and J genes are TRBV18 and TRBJ2-6; the match to TRBD1 covers 9 bases. J was trimmed by 2 bases and V by 4 bases; bases with no gene match: 9. CDR1 KGHSH and CDR2 LQKENI come from the germline V gene. This CDR3 has 18 residues.

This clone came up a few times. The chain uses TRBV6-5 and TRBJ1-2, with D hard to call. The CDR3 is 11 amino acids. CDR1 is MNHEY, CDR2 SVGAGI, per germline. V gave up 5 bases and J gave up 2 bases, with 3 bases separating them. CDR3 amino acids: CASSHNYGYTF. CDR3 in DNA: TGTGCCAGCAGTCACAACTATGGCTACACCTTC.

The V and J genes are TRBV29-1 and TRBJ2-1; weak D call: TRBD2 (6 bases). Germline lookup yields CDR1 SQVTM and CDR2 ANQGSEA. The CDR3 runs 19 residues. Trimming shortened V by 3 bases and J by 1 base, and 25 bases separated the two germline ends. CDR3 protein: CSVDRGFLSGNTSYNEQFF. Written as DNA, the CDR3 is TGCAGCGTTGATCGGGGGTTTCTATCGGGAAATACTTCCTACAATGAGCAGTTCTTC.

CDR3 nucleotide sequence: TGTGCCAGCATCCCCGGGGGGGGGAGCACTGAAGCTTTCTTT. Amino acids: CASIPGGGSTEAFF. The chain links TRBV6-2 or TRBV6-3 to TRBJ1-1; tentatively, D is TRBD1 (5 bases). Germline V gives CDR1 MNHEY, CDR2 SVGEGT. The CDR3 length is 14 residues. The germline V and J ends were trimmed by 7 bases and 4 bases, with 16 bases remaining between them.

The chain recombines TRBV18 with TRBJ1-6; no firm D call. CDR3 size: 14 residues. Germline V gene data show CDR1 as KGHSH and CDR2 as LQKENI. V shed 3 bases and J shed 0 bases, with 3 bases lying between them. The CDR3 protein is CASSPSSYNSPLHF. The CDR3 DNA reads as TGTGCCAGCTCACCCAGCTCCTATAATTCACCCCTCCACTTT.

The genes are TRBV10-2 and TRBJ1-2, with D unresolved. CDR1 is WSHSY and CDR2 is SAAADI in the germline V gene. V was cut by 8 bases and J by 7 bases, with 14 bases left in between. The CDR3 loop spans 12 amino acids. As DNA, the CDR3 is TGCGCCAGCGGGTCGGGGTTAGGTGGCTACACCTTC. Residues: CASGSGLGGYTF.

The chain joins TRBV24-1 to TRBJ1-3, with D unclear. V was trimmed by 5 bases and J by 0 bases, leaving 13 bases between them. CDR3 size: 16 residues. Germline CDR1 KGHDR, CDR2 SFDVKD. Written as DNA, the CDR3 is TGTGCCACCAGTGCTGGTGAATTGTACTCTGGAAACACCATATATTTT. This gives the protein CATSAGELYSGNTIYF.

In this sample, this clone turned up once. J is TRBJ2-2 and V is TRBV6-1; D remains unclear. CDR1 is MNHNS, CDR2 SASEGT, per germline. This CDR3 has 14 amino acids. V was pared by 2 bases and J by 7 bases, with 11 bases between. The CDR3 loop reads CASSESAARGELFF. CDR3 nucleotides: TGTGCCAGCAGTGAATCGGCAGCCCGCGGGGAGCTGTTTTTT.

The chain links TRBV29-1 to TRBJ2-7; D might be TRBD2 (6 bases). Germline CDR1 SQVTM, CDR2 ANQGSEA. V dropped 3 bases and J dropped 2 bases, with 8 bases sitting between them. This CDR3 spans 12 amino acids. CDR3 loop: CSVEEGPYEQYF. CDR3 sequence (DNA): TGCAGCGTTGAGGAGGGACCCTACGAGCAGTACTTC.

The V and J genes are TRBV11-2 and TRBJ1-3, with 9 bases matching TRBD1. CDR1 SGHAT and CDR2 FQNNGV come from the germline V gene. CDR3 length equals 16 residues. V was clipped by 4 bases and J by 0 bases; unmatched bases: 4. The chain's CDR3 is CASSWDRVSSGNTIYF. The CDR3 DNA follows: TGTGCCAGCAGCTGGGACAGGGTTAGCTCTGGAAACACCATATATTTT.

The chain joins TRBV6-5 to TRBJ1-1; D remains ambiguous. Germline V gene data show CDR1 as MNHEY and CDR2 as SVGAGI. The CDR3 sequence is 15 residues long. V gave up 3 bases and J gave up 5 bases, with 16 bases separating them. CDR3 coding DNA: TGTGCCAGCAGTTATAGTGGGAATAGGCGGACTGAAGCTTTCTTT. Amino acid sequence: CASSYSGNRRTEAFF.

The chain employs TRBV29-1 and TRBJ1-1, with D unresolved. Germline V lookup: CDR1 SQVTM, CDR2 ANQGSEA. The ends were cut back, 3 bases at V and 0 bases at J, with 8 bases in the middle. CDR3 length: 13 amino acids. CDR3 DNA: TGCAGCGTTGACAGCTACATGAACACTGAAGCTTTCTTT. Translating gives CSVDSYMNTEAFF.

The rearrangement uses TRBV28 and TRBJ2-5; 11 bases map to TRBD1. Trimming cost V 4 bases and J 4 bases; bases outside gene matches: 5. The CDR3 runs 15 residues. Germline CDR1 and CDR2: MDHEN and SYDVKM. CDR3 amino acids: CASSSRDRGIETQYF. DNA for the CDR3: TGTGCCAGCAGTTCAAGGGACAGGGGGATAGAGACCCAGTACTTC. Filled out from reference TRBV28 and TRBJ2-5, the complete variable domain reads DVKVTQSSRYLVKRTGEKVFLECVQDMDHENMFWYRQDPGLGLRLIYFSYDVKMKEKGDIPEGYSVSREKKERFSLILESASTNQTSMYLCASSSRDRGIETQYFGPGTRLLVL.